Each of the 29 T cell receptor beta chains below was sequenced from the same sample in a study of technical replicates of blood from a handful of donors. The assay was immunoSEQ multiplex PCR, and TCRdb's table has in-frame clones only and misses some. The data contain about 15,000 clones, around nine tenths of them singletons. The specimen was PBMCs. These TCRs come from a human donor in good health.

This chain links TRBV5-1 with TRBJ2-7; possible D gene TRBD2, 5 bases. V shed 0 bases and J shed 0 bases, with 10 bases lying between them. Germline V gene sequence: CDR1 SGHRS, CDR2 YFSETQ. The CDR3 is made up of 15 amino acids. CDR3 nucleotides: TGCGCCAGCAGCTTGGCCGCGGGTATCTCCTACGAGCAGTACTTC. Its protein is CASSLAAGISYEQYF.

The CDR3 loop is CASSPPTGGDYEQYF. CDR3 coding DNA: TGTGCCAGCTCACCACCGACAGGGGGTGACTACGAGCAGTACTTC. V usage is TRBV18 and J usage is TRBJ2-7; 9 bases agree with TRBD1. This CDR3 comprises 15 residues. The junction had 3 bases not matched to a gene; V was cut back by 0 bases and J by 3 bases. Germline V gene data show CDR1 as KGHSH and CDR2 as LQKENI. The whole variable domain, filled in from reference TRBV18 and TRBJ2-7, reads NAGVMQNPRHLVRRRGQEARLRCSPMKGHSHVYWYRQLPEEGLKFMVYLQKENIIDESGMPKERFSAEFPKEGPSILRIQQVVRGDSAAYFCASSPPTGGDYEQYFGPGTRLTVT.

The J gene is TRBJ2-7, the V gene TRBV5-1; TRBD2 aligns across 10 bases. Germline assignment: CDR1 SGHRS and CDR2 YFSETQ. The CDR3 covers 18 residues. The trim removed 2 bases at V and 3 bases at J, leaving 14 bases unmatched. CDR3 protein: CASSFSSGSSASGYEQYF. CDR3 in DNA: TGCGCCAGCAGCTTTTCTAGCGGGAGTTCCGCGTCTGGCTACGAGCAGTACTTC.

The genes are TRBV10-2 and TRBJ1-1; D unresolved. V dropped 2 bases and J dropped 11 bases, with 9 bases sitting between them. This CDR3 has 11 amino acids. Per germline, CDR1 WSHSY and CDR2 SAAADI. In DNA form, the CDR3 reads TGCGCCAGCAGTGAGGCCCTGGAGGCTTTCTTT. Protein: CASSEALEAFF.

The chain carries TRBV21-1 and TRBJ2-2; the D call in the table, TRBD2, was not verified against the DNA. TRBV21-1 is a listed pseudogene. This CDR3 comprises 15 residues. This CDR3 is CASSSSGTRTGELFF. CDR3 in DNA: TGTGCCAGCAGCAGTAGCGGGACTCGCACCGGGGAGCTGTTTTTT.

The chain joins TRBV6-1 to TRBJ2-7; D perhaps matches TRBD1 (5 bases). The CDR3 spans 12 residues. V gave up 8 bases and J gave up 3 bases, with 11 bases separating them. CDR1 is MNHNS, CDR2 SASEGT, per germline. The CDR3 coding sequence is TGTGCCAGCGCGCGTAGGGGCTACGAGCAGTACTTC. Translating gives CASARRGYEQYF.

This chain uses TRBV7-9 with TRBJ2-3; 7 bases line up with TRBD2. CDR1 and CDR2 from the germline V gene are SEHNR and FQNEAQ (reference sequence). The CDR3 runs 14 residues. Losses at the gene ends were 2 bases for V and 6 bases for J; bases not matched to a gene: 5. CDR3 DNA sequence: TGTGCCAGCAGCTTATCGCGGGGGTCCGATACGCAGTATTTT. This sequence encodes CASSLSRGSDTQYF. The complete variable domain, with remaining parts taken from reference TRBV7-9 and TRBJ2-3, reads DTGVSQNPRHKITKRGQNVTFRCDPISEHNRLYWYRQTLGQGPEFLTYFQNEAQLEKSRLLSDRFSAERPKGSFSTLEIQRTEQGDSAMYLCASSLSRGSDTQYFGPGTRLTVL.

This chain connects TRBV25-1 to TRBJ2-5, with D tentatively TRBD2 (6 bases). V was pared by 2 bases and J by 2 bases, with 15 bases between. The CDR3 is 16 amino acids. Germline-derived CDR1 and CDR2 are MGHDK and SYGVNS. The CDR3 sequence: CASSEGIAGIQETQYF. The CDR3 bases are TGTGCCAGCAGTGAAGGTATCGCGGGAATTCAAGAGACCCAGTACTTC.

DNA of the CDR3: TGTGCCAGCAGCGTACGGGGGGGCGAGTCGGACACCATATATTTT. It encodes CASSVRGGESDTIYF. This chain connects TRBV9 to TRBJ1-3; TRBD1 is a possible D gene (6 bases). V dropped 1 base and J dropped 8 bases, with 16 bases sitting between them. This CDR3 contains 15 residues. The germline CDR1 and CDR2 sequences are SGDLS and YYNGEE.

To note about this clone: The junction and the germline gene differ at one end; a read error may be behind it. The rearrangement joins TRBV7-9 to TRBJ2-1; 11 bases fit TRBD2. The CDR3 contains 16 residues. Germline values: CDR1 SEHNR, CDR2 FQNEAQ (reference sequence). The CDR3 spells CASNLAGGAEGNEQFF. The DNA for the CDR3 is TGTGCCAGCAACTTAGCGGGAGGGGCTGAGGGGAATGAGCAGTTCTTC.

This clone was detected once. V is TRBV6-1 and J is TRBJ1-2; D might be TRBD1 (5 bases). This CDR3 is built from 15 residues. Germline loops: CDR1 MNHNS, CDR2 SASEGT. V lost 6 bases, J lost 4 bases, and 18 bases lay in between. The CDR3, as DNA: TGTGCCAGCAGGACCCAGACAGCCTTTCCCTATGGCTACACCTTC. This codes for CASRTQTAFPYGYTF.

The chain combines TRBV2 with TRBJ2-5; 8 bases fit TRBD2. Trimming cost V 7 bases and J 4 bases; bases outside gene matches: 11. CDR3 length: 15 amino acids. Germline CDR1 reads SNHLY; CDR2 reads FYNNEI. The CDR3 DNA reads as TGTGCCAGCACGGGGTCGGGAGGGCCAGGAGAGACCCAGTACTTC. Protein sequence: CASTGSGGPGETQYF.

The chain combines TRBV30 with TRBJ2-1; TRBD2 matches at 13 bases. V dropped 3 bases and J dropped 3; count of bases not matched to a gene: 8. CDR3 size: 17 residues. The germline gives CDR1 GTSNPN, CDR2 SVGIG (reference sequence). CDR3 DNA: TGTGCCTGGAGGTCATACTGGACTAGCGGGAGCTACAATGAGCAGTTCTTC. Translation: CAWRSYWTSGSYNEQFF. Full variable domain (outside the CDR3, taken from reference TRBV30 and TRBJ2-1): SQTIHQWPATLVQPVGSPLSLECTVEGTSNPNLYWYRQAAGRGLQLLFYSVGIGQISSEVPQNLSASRPQDRQFILSSKKLLLSDSGFYLCAWRSYWTSGSYNEQFFGPGTRLTVL.

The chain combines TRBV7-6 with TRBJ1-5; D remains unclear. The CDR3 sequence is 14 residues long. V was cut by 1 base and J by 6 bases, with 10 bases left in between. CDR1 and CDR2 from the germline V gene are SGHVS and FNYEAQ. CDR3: CASSLEGRSQPQHF. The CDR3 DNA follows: TGTGCCAGCAGCTTAGAAGGGAGGAGTCAGCCCCAGCATTTT.

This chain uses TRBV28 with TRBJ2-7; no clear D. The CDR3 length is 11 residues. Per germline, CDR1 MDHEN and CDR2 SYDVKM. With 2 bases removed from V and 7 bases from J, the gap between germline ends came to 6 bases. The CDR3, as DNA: TGTGCCAGCAGTTTAAGGCGGGAGCAGTACTTC. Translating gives CASSLRREQYF.

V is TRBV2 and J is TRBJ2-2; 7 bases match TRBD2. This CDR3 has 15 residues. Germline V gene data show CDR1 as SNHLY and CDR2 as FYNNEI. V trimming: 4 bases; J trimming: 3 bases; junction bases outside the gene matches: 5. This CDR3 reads CASSGATSYTGELFF. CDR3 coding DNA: TGTGCCAGCAGTGGGGCGACTAGCTACACCGGGGAGCTGTTTTTT.

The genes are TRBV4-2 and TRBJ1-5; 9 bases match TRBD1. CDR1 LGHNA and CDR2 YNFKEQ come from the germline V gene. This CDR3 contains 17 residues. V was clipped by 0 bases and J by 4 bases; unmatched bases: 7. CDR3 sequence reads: CASSQDVLTGGNQPQHF. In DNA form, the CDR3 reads TGTGCCAGCAGCCAAGATGTTCTGACAGGGGGGAATCAGCCCCAGCATTTT.

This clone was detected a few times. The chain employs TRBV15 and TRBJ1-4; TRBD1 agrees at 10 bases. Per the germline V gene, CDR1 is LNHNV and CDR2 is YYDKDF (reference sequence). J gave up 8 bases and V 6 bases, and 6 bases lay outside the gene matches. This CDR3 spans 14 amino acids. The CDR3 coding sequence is TGTGCCACCAGTCGAGACAGGGGGCGAGAAAAACTGTTTTTT. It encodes CATSRDRGREKLFF.

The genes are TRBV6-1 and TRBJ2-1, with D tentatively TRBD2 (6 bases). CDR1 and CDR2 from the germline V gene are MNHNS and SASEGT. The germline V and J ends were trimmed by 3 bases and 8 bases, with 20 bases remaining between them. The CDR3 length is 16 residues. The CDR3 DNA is TGTGCCAGCAGTGAGTCGTCCCGACTAGTCAGGGATGAGCAGTTCTTC. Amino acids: CASSESSRLVRDEQFF.

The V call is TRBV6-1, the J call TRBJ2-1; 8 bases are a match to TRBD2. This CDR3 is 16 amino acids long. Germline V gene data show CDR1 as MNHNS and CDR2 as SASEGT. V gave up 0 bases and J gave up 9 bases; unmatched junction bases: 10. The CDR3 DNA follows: TGTGCCAGCAGTGAAGCGGGAGCGGGAGTAGGGGGTGAGCAGTTCTTC. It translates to CASSEAGAGVGGEQFF.

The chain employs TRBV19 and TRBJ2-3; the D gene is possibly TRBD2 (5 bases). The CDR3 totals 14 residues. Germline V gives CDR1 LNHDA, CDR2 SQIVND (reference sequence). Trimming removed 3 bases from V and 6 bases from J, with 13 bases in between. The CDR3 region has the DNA TGTGCCAGTAGTATTAGAGGGTCGAGGGATACGCAGTATTTT. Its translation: CASSIRGSRDTQYF.

CDR3 sequence (DNA): TGCGCCAGCAGCTTGGTTACTAGCGGTAACACCGGGGAGCTGTTTTTT. This encodes CASSLVTSGNTGELFF. This sequence joins TRBV5-1 and TRBJ2-2, with 8 bases identical to TRBD2. After removal of 0 bases from V and 2 bases from J, the junction contained 3 bases not matched to a gene. The CDR3 contains 16 residues. Germline values: CDR1 SGHRS, CDR2 YFSETQ.

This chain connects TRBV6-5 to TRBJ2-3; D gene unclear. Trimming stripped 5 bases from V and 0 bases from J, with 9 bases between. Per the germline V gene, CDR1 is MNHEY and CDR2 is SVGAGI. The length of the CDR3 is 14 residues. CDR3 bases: TGTGCCAGCAGTCCGGTGAGGAGCACAGATACGCAGTATTTT. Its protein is CASSPVRSTDTQYF.

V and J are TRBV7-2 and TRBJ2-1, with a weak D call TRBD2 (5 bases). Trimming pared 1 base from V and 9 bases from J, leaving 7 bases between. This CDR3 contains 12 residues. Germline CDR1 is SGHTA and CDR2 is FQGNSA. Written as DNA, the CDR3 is TGTGCCAGCAGCTTAGACGGAGGTGAGCAGTTCTTC. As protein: CASSLDGGEQFF.

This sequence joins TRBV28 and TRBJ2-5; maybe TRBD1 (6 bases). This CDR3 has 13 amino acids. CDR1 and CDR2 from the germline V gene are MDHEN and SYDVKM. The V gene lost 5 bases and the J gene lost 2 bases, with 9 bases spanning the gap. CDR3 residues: CASSAGQQETQYF. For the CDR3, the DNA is TGTGCCAGCAGTGCTGGACAGCAAGAGACCCAGTACTTC.

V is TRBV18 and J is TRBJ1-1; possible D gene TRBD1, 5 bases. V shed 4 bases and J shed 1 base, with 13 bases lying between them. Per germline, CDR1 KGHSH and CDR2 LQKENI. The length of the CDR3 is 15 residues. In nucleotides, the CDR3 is TGTGCCAGCTCACAAACGACAGACCCGAACACTGAAGCTTTCTTT. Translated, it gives CASSQTTDPNTEAFF.

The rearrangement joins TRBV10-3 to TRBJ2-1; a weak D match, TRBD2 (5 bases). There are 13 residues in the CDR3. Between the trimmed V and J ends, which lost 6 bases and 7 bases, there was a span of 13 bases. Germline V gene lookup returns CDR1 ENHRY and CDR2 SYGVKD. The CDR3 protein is CAIRKSPGNEQFF. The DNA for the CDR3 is TGTGCCATCAGGAAAAGTCCGGGGAATGAGCAGTTCTTC.

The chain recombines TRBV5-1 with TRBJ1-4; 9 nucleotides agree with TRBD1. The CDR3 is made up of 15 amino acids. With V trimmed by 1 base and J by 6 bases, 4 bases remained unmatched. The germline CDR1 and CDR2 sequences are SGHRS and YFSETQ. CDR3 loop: CASSLTGGIDEKLFF. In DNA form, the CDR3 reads TGCGCCAGCAGCTTGACAGGGGGCATCGATGAAAAACTGTTTTTT.

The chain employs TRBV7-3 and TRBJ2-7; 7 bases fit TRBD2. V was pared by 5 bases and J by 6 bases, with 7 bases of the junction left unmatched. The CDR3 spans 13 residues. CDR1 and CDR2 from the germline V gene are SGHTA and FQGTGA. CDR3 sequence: CASSVGLVGEQYF. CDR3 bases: TGTGCCAGCAGCGTAGGACTAGTTGGCGAGCAGTACTTC.